This T cell receptor (beta chain) comes out of a study of blood T cell repertoires in COVID-19. For the study at large: Donors in the United States, Italy and Spain gave samples during acute or convalescent COVID-19. In each case, the material was cDNA or gDNA derived from T cells, B-cell-depleted T cells, or PBMCs.

As processed by the authors: Counts of nucleated cells, estimated from reference gene primer amplification, were obtained. Profiled with immunoSEQ multiplex PCR; TCRdb holds only in-frame clones, not every one. From that table come the V and J calls and clone size; the DNA was used to work out D and trimming. The sample holds about 170,000 clones, roughly 91% seen once. Trimming stripped 4 bases from V and 0 bases from J, with 18 bases between. CDR3 size: 17 residues. The V gene's germline CDR1 is SGHRS and CDR2 YFSETQ. The sequence derives from a woman in her 50s with acute or convalescent COVID-19. The sample taken for sequencing was peripheral blood. V usage is TRBV5-1 and J usage is TRBJ2-3, with a tentative D call TRBD1 (5 bases). CDR3 in DNA: TGCGCCAGCAGCCCCGACCTTAGGCGGACAAGCACAGATACGCAGTATTTT. This translates into CASSPDLRRTSTDTQYF. Full variable domain (remainder filled in from reference TRBV5-1 and TRBJ2-3): KAGVTQTPRYLIKTRGQQVTLSCSPISGHRSVSWYQQTPGQGLQFLFEYFSETQRNKGNFPGRFSGRQFSNSRSEMNVSTLELGDSALYLCASSPDLRRTSTDTQYFGPGTRLTVL.